The 23 T cell receptor beta chains reported below all come from one sample, sequenced in a study of blood T cell repertoires in COVID-19. TCRdb's copy holds only in-frame clones and misses some; the assay was immunoSEQ multiplex PCR. The repertoire holds under 300,000 clones, with 88% as singletons. The sequenced sample consisted of PBMCs or T cells enriched from blood (not recorded which). Receptor source: a woman aged 30 to 39 who had recovered from COVID-19.

V gene TRBV7-9 combines with J gene TRBJ2-3; the match to TRBD2 covers 8 bases. The CDR3 has 15 residues. Germline V CDR1 and CDR2: SEHNR, FQNEAQ (reference sequence). Losses at the gene ends were 6 bases for V and 2 bases for J; bases not matched to a gene: 7. The CDR3 region is CASRPSGGYTDTQYF. DNA of the CDR3: TGTGCCAGCAGACCCAGCGGGGGATACACAGATACGCAGTATTTT.

The genes are TRBV7-9 and TRBJ1-4; a possible D gene is TRBD1 (6 bases). Trimming shortened V by 6 bases and J by 7 bases, and 9 bases separated the two germline ends. The CDR3 covers 12 residues. Germline V CDR1 and CDR2: SEHNR, FQNEAQ (reference sequence). The CDR3 sequence: CASSRGGEKLFF. CDR3 coding DNA: TGTGCCAGCAGTAGGGGGGGTGAAAAACTGTTTTTT.

V gene TRBV5-1 combines with J gene TRBJ1-6; perhaps TRBD1 as D (5 bases). The CDR3 has 15 residues. V gave up 3 bases and J gave up 7 bases, with 14 bases separating them. CDR1 and CDR2 from the germline V gene are SGHRS and YFSETQ. CDR3 bases: TGCGCCAGCAGCTCAGAAGACAGACTGAATTCACCCCTCCACTTT. As protein: CASSSEDRLNSPLHF.

This clone appeared a single time. The CDR3 loop reads CASSVRHEMNTEAFF. CDR3 coding DNA: TGTGCCAGCAGCGTCCGACACGAGATGAACACTGAAGCTTTCTTT. The rearrangement links TRBV9 to TRBJ1-1, with no clear D. Germline lookup yields CDR1 SGDLS and CDR2 YYNGEE. The CDR3 is 15 amino acids. Trimming took off 2 bases at V and 0 bases at J, with 11 bases between the two ends.

The rearrangement uses TRBV12-5 and TRBJ1-1, with D unresolved. V was cut by 7 bases and J by 1 base, with 13 bases left in between. The CDR3 has 14 residues. CDR1 and CDR2 from the germline V gene are LGHNT and FRNRAP. The CDR3 sequence: CASARQLRNTEAFF. CDR3 coding DNA: TGTGCTAGTGCCCGCCAATTGAGGAACACTGAAGCTTTCTTT.

The chain uses TRBV7-8 and TRBJ1-2; maybe TRBD1 (5 bases). V was clipped by 1 base and J by 1 base, with 7 bases between them. This CDR3 contains 14 residues. The germline gives CDR1 SGHVS, CDR2 FQNEAQ. Written as DNA, the CDR3 is TGTGCCAGCAGCTTAGTGGGGGGTAACTATGGCTACACCTTC. Protein: CASSLVGGNYGYTF.

The chain has TRBV9 and TRBJ2-1; D may be TRBD1 (6 bases). This CDR3 contains 15 residues. CDR1 is SGDLS, CDR2 YYNGEE, per germline. The V gene lost 3 bases and the J gene lost 7 bases, with 17 bases spanning the gap. The CDR3 loop reads CASSDPGTWGNEQFF. The CDR3 nucleotides are TGTGCCAGCAGCGACCCCGGGACATGGGGGAATGAGCAGTTCTTC.

This clone was seen only a few times. The genes are TRBV7-2 and TRBJ2-1; TRBD2 might be the D (6 bases). The CDR3 covers 14 residues. V was clipped by 5 bases and J by 3 bases, with 11 bases between them. Looked up from germline, CDR1 is SGHTA and CDR2 is FQGNSA. CDR3 nucleotides: TGTGCCAGCAGCGGATACGGGAGCTACAATGAGCAGTTCTTC. Translation gives CASSGYGSYNEQFF.

The chain is built from TRBV5-1 and TRBJ1-2; weak D call: TRBD1 (6 bases). V was clipped by 4 bases and J by 2 bases, with 15 bases between them. The CDR3 totals 15 residues. Germline-derived CDR1 and CDR2 are SGHRS and YFSETQ. The CDR3 DNA is TGCGCCAGCAGCGCTCGATCAACAGGGAACTATGGCTACACCTTC. Protein sequence: CASSARSTGNYGYTF.

This chain uses TRBV5-1 with TRBJ2-5, with D unclear. Trimming removed 3 bases from V and 4 bases from J, with 4 bases in between. Germline lookup yields CDR1 SGHRS and CDR2 YFSETQ. This CDR3 has 11 amino acids. In DNA form, the CDR3 reads TGCGCCAGCAGCTCTTCAGAGACCCAGTACTTC. It is translated as CASSSSETQYF.

The J gene is TRBJ1-2, the V gene TRBV27; 11 positions agree with TRBD1. The CDR3 totals 16 residues. Trimming at V came to 3 bases and at J to 8 bases, leaving 11 bases not matched to a gene. Germline V CDR1 and CDR2: MNHEY, SMNVEV (reference sequence). DNA of the CDR3: TGTGCCAGCAGTTTCACCCGGACAGGGGGCGCCGGCGGCTACACCTTC. Protein product: CASSFTRTGGAGGYTF.

The J gene is TRBJ2-1, the V gene TRBV5-3; 13 bases agree with TRBD2. TRBV5-3 is placed among ORFs of uncertain function. Unmatched junction bases numbered 9, after V lost 1 base and J lost 2 bases. CDR3 size: 19 residues. The CDR3 nucleotides read TGTGCCAGAAGCTTGACCACTAGCGGGAGGGCCGGGGCCTACAATGAGCAGTTCTTC. Protein: CARSLTTSGRAGAYNEQFF.

The chain has TRBV27 and TRBJ2-2; D possibly corresponds to TRBD2 (6 bases). CDR3 length: 16 amino acids. V lost 6 bases to trimming and J lost 4 bases, with 18 bases between them. The germline gives CDR1 MNHEY, CDR2 SMNVEV (reference sequence). The CDR3 spells CASRPFSGLRTGELFF. Here the CDR3 DNA reads TGTGCCAGCAGACCTTTCTCGGGACTCCGCACCGGGGAGCTGTTTTTT.

V is TRBV3-1 (or the pseudogene TRBV3-2) and J is TRBJ1-4, with D possibly TRBD1 on 5 matching bases. The germline gives CDR1 LGHDT, CDR2 YNNKEL (reference sequence). The CDR3 contains 16 residues. V lost 2 bases and J 8 bases, leaving 18 bases between the germline ends. As DNA, the CDR3 is TGTGCCAGCAGCCAAACTCTATGGGGGACTGTCGAAAAACTGTTTTTT. Residues: CASSQTLWGTVEKLFF.

The chain employs TRBV9 and TRBJ1-2, with D unresolved. The CDR3 contains 12 residues. The germline V gene encodes CDR1 SGDLS and CDR2 YYNGEE. The V end lost 4 bases, the J end lost 6 bases, and 10 bases lay between the germline ends. CDR3 amino acids: CASSPRWDGYTF. Here the CDR3 DNA reads TGTGCCAGCAGCCCCAGGTGGGATGGCTACACCTTC.

The chain is built from TRBV10-3 and TRBJ2-1; TRBD1 matches 10 bases. CDR1 is ENHRY and CDR2 is SYGVKD in the germline V gene. V gave up 4 bases and J gave up 6 bases; unmatched junction bases: 9. CDR3 length: 16 amino acids. CDR3 region: CAISASGWDRGNEQFF. CDR3 sequence (DNA): TGTGCCATCAGTGCCTCGGGGTGGGACAGGGGCAATGAGCAGTTCTTC.

The gene calls are TRBV4-1 and TRBJ2-3; D uncertain. V lost 1 base and J 4 bases, leaving 15 bases between the germline ends. Germline assignment: CDR1 MGHRA and CDR2 YSYEKL. The CDR3 length is 16 residues. This CDR3 reads CASSQGVGNSADTQYF. In DNA form, the CDR3 reads TGCGCCAGCAGCCAAGGAGTGGGCAATAGTGCAGATACGCAGTATTTT.

This clone appeared a few times. The rearrangement joins TRBV29-1 to TRBJ1-2; possible D gene TRBD1, 6 bases. The CDR3 extends over 13 amino acids. The V and J ends lost 5 bases and 8 bases respectively, with 18 bases between them. The germline V gene encodes CDR1 SQVTM and CDR2 ANQGSEA. CDR3 coding DNA: TGCAGCGTTCACGCAGGGACATTGGAGGGCTACACCTTC. Translating gives CSVHAGTLEGYTF.

The V gene is TRBV21-1, the J gene TRBJ2-7; TRBD1 is taken as the D call from the table, unchecked against the DNA. TRBV21-1 is a pseudogene. The CDR3 is made up of 17 amino acids. DNA for the CDR3: TGTGCCAGCAGCAAAGAAACAAAACTCAGGGTCGGCGGCGAGCAGTACTTC. Protein: CASSKETKLRVGGEQYF.

The V and J genes are TRBV4-1 and TRBJ1-3; unclear D gene. With 2 bases removed from V and 1 base from J, the gap between germline ends came to 6 bases. CDR3 size: 14 residues. Per the germline V gene, CDR1 is MGHRA and CDR2 is YSYEKL. CDR3: CASSQLGSGNTIYF. CDR3 bases: TGCGCCAGCAGCCAACTCGGGTCTGGAAACACCATATATTTT.

The rearrangement links TRBV9 to TRBJ1-3; no definite D call. Trimming took off 4 bases at V and 0 bases at J, with 5 bases between the two ends. The CDR3 sequence is 13 residues long. Germline V gene data show CDR1 as SGDLS and CDR2 as YYNGEE. CDR3 in amino acids: CASSPISGNTIYF. CDR3 bases: TGTGCCAGCAGCCCTATCTCTGGAAACACCATATATTTT. Supplemented by reference TRBV9 and TRBJ1-3, the full variable domain reads DSGVTQTPKHLITATGQRVTLRCSPRSGDLSVYWYQQSLDQGLQFLIQYYNGEERAKGNILERFSAQQFPDLHSELNLSSLELGDSALYFCASSPISGNTIYFGEGSWLTVV.

V is TRBV11-2 and J is TRBJ2-3; D gene unclear. V gave up 7 bases and J gave up 3 bases, with 11 bases separating them. The CDR3 length is 13 residues. Germline V gene data show CDR1 as SGHAT and CDR2 as FQNNGV. CDR3 protein: CASTYRVTDTQYF. CDR3 DNA sequence: TGTGCCAGCACTTACAGAGTGACAGATACGCAGTATTTT.

The rearrangement joins TRBV9 to TRBJ2-2; 7 bases line up with TRBD2. This CDR3 region has 15 residues. V dropped 4 bases and J dropped 6; count of bases not matched to a gene: 9. The germline gives CDR1 SGDLS, CDR2 YYNGEE. The CDR3 loop is CASSPGLDHAGELFF. DNA for the CDR3: TGTGCCAGCAGCCCAGGACTAGATCACGCCGGGGAGCTGTTTTTT.